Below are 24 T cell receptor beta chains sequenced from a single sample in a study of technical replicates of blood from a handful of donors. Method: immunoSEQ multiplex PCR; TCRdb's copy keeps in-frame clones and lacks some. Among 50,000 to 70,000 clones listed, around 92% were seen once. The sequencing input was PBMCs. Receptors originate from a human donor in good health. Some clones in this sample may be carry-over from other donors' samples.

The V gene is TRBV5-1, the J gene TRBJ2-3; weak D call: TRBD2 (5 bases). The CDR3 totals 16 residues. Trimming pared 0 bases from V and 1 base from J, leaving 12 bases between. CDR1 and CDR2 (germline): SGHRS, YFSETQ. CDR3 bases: TGCGCCAGCAGCTTGGGGGAAGCCGGGGGCACAGATACGCAGTATTTT. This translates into CASSLGEAGGTDTQYF. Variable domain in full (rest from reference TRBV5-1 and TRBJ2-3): KAGVTQTPRYLIKTRGQQVTLSCSPISGHRSVSWYQQTPGQGLQFLFEYFSETQRNKGNFPGRFSGRQFSNSRSEMNVSTLELGDSALYLCASSLGEAGGTDTQYFGPGTRLTVL.

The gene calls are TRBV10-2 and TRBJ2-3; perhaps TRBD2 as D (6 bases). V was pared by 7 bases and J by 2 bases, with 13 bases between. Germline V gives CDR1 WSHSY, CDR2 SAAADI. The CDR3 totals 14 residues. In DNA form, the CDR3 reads TGCGCCAGCACCCCGGGACTTTCCACAGATACGCAGTATTTT. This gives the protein CASTPGLSTDTQYF.

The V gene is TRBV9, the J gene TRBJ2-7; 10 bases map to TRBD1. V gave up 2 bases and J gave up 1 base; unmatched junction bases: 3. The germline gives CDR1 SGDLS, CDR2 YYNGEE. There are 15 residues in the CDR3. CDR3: CASSVGGQGSYEQYF. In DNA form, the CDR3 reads TGTGCCAGCAGCGTGGGGGGACAGGGGTCCTACGAGCAGTACTTC.

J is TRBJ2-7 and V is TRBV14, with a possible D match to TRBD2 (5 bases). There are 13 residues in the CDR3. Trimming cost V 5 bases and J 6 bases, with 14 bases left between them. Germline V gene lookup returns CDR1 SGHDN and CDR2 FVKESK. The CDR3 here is CASSAKTGSEQYF. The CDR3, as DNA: TGTGCCAGCAGCGCTAAAACGGGATCCGAGCAGTACTTC.

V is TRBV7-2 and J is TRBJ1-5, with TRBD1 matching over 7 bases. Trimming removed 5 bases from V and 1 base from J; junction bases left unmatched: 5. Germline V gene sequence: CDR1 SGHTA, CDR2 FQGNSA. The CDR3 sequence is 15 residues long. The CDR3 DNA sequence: TGTGCCAGCAGCCGGGACAGCCTCAGCAATCAGCCCCAGCATTTT. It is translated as CASSRDSLSNQPQHF.

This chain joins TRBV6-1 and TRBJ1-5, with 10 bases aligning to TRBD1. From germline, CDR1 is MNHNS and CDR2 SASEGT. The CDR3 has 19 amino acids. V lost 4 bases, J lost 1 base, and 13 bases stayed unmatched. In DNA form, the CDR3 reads TGTGCCAGCAGTGGCCGGGACAGGGGATACGGGTTGAGCAATCAGCCCCAGCATTTT. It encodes CASSGRDRGYGLSNQPQHF.

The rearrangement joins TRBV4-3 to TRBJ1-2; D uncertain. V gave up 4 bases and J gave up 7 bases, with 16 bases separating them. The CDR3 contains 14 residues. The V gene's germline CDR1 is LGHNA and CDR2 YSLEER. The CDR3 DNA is TGCGCCAGCAGCCCCTCACCCAGTGCCGCTGGCTACACCTTC. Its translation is CASSPSPSAAGYTF.

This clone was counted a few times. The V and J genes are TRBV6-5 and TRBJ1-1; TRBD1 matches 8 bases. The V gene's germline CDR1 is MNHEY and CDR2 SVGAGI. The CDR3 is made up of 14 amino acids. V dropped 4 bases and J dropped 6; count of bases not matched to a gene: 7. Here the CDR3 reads CASSSTGESAEAFF. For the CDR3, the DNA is TGTGCCAGCAGTTCGACAGGGGAGTCCGCTGAAGCTTTCTTT.

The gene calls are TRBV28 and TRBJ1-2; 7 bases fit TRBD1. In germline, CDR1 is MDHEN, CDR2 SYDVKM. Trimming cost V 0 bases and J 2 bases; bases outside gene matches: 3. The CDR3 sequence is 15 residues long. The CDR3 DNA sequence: TGTGCCAGCAGTTTATGGACAGGGAAAAACTATGGCTACACCTTC. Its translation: CASSLWTGKNYGYTF.

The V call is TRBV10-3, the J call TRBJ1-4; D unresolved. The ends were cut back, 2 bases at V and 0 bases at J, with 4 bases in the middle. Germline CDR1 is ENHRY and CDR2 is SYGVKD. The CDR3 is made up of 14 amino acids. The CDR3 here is CAISETATNEKLFF. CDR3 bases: TGTGCCATCAGTGAGACAGCAACTAATGAAAAACTGTTTTTT.

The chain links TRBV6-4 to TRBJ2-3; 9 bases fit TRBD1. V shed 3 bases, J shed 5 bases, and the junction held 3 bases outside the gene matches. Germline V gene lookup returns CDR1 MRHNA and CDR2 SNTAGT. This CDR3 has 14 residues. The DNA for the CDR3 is TGTGCCAGCAGTGAACAGGGGGCGGAAGATACGCAGTATTTT. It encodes CASSEQGAEDTQYF.

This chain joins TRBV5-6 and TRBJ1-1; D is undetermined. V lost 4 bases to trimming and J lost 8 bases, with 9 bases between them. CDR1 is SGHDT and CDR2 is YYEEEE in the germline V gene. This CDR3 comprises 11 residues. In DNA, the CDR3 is TGTGCCAGCAGCCGGGGTTTCGAAGCTTTCTTT. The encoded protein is CASSRGFEAFF. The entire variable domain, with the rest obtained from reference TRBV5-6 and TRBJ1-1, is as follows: DAGVTQSPTHLIKTRGQQVTLRCSPKSGHDTVSWYQQALGQGPQFIFQYYEEEERQRGNFPDRFSGHQFPNYSSELNVNALLLGDSALYLCASSRGFEAFFGQGTRLTVV.

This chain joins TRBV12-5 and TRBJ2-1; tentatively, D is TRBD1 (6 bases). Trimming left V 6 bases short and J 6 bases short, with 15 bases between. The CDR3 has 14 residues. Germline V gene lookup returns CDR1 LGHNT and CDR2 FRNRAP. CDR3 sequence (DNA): TGTGCTAGTGGAGAGGGCCCAGGGGTCAATGAGCAGTTCTTC. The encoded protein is CASGEGPGVNEQFF.

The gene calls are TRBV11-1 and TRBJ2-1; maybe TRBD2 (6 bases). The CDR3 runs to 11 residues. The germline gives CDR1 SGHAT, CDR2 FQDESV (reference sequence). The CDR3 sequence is CQEGRSNEQFF. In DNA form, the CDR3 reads TGTCAGGAGGGCCGCTCCAATGAGCAGTTCTTC.

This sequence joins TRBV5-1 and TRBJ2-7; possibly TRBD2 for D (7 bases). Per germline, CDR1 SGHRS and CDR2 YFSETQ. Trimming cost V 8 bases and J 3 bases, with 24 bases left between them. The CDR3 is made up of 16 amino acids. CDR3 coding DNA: TGCGCCAGGGTGACGAGGGGGGGAGGGCCAGTCTACGAGCAGTACTTC. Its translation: CARVTRGGGPVYEQYF. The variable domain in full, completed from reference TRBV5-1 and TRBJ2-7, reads KAGVTQTPRYLIKTRGQQVTLSCSPISGHRSVSWYQQTPGQGLQFLFEYFSETQRNKGNFPGRFSGRQFSNSRSEMNVSTLELGDSALYLCARVTRGGGPVYEQYFGPGTRLTVT.

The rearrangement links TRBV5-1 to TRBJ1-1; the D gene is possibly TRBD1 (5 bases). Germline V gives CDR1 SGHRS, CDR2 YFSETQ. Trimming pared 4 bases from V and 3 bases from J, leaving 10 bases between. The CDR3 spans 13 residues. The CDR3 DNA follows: TGCGCCAGCAGCAAGCAGGGTGACACTGAAGCTTTCTTT. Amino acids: CASSKQGDTEAFF.

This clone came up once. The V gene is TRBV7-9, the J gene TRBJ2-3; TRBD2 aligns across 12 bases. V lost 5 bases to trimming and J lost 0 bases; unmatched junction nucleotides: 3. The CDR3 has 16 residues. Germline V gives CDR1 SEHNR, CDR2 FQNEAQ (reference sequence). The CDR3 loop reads CASSVLAGGSTDTQYF. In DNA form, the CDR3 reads TGTGCCAGCAGCGTCCTAGCGGGGGGGAGCACAGATACGCAGTATTTT.

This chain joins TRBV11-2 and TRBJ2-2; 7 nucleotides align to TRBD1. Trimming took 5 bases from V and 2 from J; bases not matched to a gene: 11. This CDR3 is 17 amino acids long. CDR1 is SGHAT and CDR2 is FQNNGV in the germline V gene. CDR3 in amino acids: CASSRRLGTENTGELFF. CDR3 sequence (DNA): TGTGCCAGCAGCCGGCGATTGGGGACAGAAAACACCGGGGAGCTGTTTTTT.

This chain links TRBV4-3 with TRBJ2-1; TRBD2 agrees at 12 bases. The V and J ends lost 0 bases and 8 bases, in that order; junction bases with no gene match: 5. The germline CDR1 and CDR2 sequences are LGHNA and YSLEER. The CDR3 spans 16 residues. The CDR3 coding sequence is TGCGCCAGCAGCCAAGAGTCTAGCGGGGGGGGACATGAGCAGTTCTTC. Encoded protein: CASSQESSGGGHEQFF.

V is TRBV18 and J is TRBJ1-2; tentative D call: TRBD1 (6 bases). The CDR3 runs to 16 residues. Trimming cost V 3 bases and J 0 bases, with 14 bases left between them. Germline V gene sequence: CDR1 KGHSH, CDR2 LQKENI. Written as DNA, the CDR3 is TGTGCCAGCTCACCCGGACAGATCACTGCTAACTATGGCTACACCTTC. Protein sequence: CASSPGQITANYGYTF.

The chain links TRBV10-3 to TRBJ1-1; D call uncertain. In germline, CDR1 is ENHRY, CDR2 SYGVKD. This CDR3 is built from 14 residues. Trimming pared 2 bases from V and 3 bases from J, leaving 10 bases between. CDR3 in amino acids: CAISERRGDTEAFF. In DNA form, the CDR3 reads TGTGCCATCAGTGAGAGGCGGGGTGACACTGAAGCTTTCTTT.

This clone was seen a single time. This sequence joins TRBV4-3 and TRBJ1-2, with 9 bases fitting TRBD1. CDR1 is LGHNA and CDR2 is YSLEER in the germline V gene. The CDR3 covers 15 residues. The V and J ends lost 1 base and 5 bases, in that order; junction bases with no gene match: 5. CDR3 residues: CASSQGDREWYGYTF. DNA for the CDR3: TGCGCCAGCAGCCAAGGGGACAGGGAGTGGTATGGCTACACCTTC.

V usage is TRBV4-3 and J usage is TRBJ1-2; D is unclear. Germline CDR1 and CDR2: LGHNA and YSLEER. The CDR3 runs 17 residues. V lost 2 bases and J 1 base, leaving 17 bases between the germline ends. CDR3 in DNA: TGCGCCAGCAGCCAAAGTTGGGGAAGGACTGTTAACTATGGCTACACCTTC. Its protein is CASSQSWGRTVNYGYTF.

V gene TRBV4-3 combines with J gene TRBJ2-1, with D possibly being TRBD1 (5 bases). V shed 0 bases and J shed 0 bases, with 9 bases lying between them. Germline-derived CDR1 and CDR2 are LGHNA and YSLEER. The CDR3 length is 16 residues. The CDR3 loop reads CASSQDRGFSYNEQFF. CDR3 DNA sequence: TGCGCCAGCAGCCAAGATAGGGGTTTCTCCTACAATGAGCAGTTCTTC.